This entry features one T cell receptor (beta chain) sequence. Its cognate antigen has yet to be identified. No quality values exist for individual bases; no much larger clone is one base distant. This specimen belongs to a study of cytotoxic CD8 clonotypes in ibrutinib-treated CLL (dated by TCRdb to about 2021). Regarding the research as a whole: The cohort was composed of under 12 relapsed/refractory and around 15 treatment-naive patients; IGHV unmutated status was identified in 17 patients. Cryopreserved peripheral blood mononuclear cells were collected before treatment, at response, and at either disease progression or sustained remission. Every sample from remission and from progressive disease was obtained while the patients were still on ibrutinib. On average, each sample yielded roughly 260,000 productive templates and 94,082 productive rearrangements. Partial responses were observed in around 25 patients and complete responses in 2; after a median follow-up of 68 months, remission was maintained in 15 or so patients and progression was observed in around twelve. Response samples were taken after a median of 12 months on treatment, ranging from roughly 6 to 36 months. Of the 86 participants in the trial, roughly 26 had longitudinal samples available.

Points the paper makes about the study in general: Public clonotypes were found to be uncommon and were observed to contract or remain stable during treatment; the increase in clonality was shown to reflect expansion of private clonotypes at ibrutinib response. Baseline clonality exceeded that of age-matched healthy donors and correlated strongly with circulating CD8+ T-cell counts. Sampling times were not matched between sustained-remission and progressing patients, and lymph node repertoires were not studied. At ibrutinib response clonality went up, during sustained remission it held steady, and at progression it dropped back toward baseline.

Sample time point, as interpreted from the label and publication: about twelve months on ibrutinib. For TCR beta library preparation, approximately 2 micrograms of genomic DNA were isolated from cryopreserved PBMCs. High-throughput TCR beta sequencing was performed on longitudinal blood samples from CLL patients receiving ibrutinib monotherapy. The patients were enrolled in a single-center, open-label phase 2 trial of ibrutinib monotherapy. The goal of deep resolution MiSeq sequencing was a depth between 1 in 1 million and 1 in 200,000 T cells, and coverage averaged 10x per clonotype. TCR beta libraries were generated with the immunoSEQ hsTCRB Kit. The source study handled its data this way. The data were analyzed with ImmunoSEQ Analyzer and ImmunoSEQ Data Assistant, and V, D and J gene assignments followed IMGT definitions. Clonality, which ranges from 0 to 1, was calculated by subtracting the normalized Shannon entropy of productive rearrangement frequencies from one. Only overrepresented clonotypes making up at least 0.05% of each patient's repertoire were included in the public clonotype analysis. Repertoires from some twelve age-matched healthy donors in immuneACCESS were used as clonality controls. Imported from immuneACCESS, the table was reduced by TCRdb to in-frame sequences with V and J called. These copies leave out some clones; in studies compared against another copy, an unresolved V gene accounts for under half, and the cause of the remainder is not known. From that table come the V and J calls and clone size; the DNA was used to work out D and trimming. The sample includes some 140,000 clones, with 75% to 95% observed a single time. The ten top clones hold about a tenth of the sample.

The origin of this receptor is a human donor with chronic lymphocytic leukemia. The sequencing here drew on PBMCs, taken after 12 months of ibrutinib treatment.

Read as DNA, the sequence is TGTGCCAGCAGGGGGGAACTCACAGATACGCAGTATTTT. This yields the protein CASRGELTDTQYF. The receptor chain draws on TRBV2 and TRBJ2-3; the D gene may be TRBD1 or TRBD2, since each aligns over 5 bases. CDR1 SNHLY and CDR2 FYNNEI are derived from the germline V gene. There are 13 amino acids in the CDR3, from cysteine to phenylalanine inclusive. Only the CDR3 part of the read is kept: 39 bases, read in frame from the first base. The germline ends are 9 bases apart after V is trimmed by 6 bases and J by 2 bases.